The present T cell receptor beta chain was sequenced within a study of T cells in tuberculosis. Study-wide results and limits: Some low-affinity tetramer-binding T cells may be absent from this sample.

Thawed, overnight-rested PBMC were stained with GMM-loaded CD1B tetramer, viability dye and anti-CD3, then sorted. C32 glucose monomycolate from Rhodococcus equi was loaded onto the CD1B tetramers. Germline CDR1 SGHDN, CDR2 FVKESK. This CDR3 is 15 amino acids long. V shed 3 bases and J 5 bases; nucleotides not matched to a gene: 10. This clone appeared a few times. No alpha-beta pairing information exists for these sequences. Method: immunoSEQ multiplex PCR; TCRdb's copy keeps in-frame clones and lacks some. The data show 61,000 or so clones, about 86% seen once. What was sequenced was CD1b-GMM tetramer-negative cells sorted from PBMCs. The receptor was derived from an adult woman with latent tuberculosis. The chain carries TRBV14 and TRBJ2-7; 7 bases align to TRBD1. The CDR3 is CASSQTWVTGNEQYF. The CDR3 region has the DNA TGTGCCAGCAGCCAGACATGGGTGACAGGGAACGAGCAGTACTTC.